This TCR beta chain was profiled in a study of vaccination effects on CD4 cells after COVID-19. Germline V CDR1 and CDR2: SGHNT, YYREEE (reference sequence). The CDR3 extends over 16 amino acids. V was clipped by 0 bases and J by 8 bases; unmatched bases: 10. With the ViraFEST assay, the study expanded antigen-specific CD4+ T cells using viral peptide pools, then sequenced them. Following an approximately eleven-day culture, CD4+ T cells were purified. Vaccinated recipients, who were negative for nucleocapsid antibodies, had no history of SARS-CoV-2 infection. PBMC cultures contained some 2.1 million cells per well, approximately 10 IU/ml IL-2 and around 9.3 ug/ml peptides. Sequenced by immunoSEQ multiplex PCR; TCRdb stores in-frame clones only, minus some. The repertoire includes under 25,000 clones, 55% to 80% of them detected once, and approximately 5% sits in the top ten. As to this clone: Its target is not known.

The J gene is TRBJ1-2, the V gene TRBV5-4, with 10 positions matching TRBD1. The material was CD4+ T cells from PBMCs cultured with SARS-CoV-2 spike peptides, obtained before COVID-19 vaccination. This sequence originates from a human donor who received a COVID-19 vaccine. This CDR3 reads CASSLGQGAISGGYTF. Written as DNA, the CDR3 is TGTGCCAGCAGCTTGGGACAGGGGGCGATCAGCGGCGGCTACACCTTC.